Sequencing of this T cell receptor beta chain was carried out in a study of T-cell memory formation after mild COVID-19. Study-wide background: The two donors had largely donor-specific TCR clusters.

TCRdb called the 5' RACE reads again in MiXCR, with one record for every CDR3 protein. The sample records around 300,000 distinct CDR3 sequences, approximately 13% being singletons. This clonotype was counted between two and nine times. The germline V gene encodes CDR1 SGHDT and CDR2 YYEEEE. Deletions cut 2 bases from V and 2 bases from J, with 11 bases between. This CDR3 region has 14 residues. The V gene is TRBV5-6, the J gene TRBJ2-7; D perhaps matches TRBD2 (5 bases). Sample: PBMCs or a T cell subset sorted from them (not recorded which). This sequence was found in a young man who had mild COVID-19 (a few samples of this study predate the infection). Cell type and time point are not known. The CDR3 bases are TGTGCCAGCAGCTTCGGGGATTTTACCTACGAGCAGTACGTC. Its protein is CASSFGDFTYEQYV.